One sample yielded the 11 T cell receptor beta chains listed below, sequenced in a study of T cells in Graves' hyperthyroidism and ophthalmopathy (dated by TCRdb to the late 2010s). The library was produced with multiplex PCR. Sequencing was carried out with an Illumina HiSeq 2000. TCR beta CDR3 regions were amplified from RNA transcripts. The first round of RT-PCR for the TCR CDR3 was performed with the HTBI primer set and the Qiagen OneStep RT-PCR kit. TCRdb trimmed public reads at Q25 via fastp, called clones via MiXCR and kept in-frame beta chains. Rows with one shared CDR3 protein collapse into an entry with the most common genes and DNA. The sample records about 520,000 distinct CDR3 sequences, around 22% of which are singletons. The leading ten clones occupy approximately 10% of the sample. What was sequenced was blood. These receptors all stem from a woman in her twenties or thirties with Graves' ophthalmopathy.

This clonotype appeared many times. This chain uses TRBV3-1 with TRBJ1-1; D gene uncertain. Per the germline V gene, CDR1 is LGHDT and CDR2 is YNNKEL (reference sequence). This CDR3 contains 12 residues. Trimming left V 6 bases short and J 4 bases short, with 9 bases between. The CDR3, as DNA: TGTGCCAGCAGGCTAGGTAGCACTGAAGCTTTCTTT. Translating gives CASRLGSTEAFF.

This clonotype was found many times. The J gene is TRBJ1-2, the V gene TRBV20-1; TRBD1 is a possible D gene (5 bases). Trimming left V 5 bases short and J 3 bases short, with 28 bases between. CDR3 length equals 18 residues. Germline CDR1 reads DFQATT; CDR2 reads SNEGSKA (reference sequence). The CDR3 nucleotides read TGCAGTGCTCATACCCCCCCGGGACCCCAGGACCCCTACTATGGCTACACCTTC. This encodes CSAHTPPGPQDPYYGYTF.

This clonotype came up many times. This rearrangement joins TRBV5-1 to TRBJ2-5; 8 bases map to TRBD1. V was pared by 3 bases and J by 2 bases, with 9 bases of the junction left unmatched. Germline V lookup: CDR1 SGHRS, CDR2 YFSETQ. The length of the CDR3 is 16 residues. CDR3 amino acids: CASSSSPGQGQETQYF. CDR3 nucleotide sequence: TGCGCCAGCAGCTCCTCCCCCGGACAGGGACAAGAGACCCAGTACTTC.

The chain uses TRBV7-9 and TRBJ1-2; D possibly corresponds to TRBD1 (5 bases). The CDR3 is 14 amino acids. The germline gives CDR1 SEHNR, CDR2 FQNEAQ (reference sequence). Trimming cost V 2 bases and J 7 bases, with 14 bases left between them. The CDR3 nucleotides are TGTGCCAGCAGCTTAAGCGGGCAGGGATTTGGCTACACCTTC. It encodes CASSLSGQGFGYTF.

This clonotype was counted at least ten times. The CDR3 here is CASSLYGGAAPNYGYTF. The CDR3 nucleotides are TGTGCCAGCAGCTTATACGGGGGCGCAGCGCCTAACTATGGCTACACCTTC. The gene calls are TRBV11-2 and TRBJ1-2; a weak D match, TRBD1 (6 bases). V shed 2 bases and J shed 0 bases, with 16 bases lying between them. This CDR3 spans 17 amino acids. The germline gives CDR1 SGHAT, CDR2 FQNNGV.

The J gene is TRBJ1-5, the V gene TRBV12-3 or TRBV12-4; D not resolved. V lost 2 bases to trimming and J lost 2 bases, with 10 bases between them. The CDR3 has 15 residues. The CDR3 sequence is CASSLTAQGNQPQHF. CDR3 nucleotide sequence: TGTGCCAGCAGTTTAACGGCCCAGGGCAATCAGCCCCAGCATTTT.

This clonotype has ten or more counts. The gene calls are TRBV18 and TRBJ2-7, with 8 bases fitting TRBD1. V dropped 1 base and J dropped 4; count of bases not matched to a gene: 3. The length of the CDR3 is 14 residues. Per the germline V gene, CDR1 is KGHSH and CDR2 is LQKENI. The CDR3, as DNA: TGTGCCAGCTCACCACTGGGACAGGTTTACGAGCAGTACTTC. Protein: CASSPLGQVYEQYF.

The gene calls are TRBV6-1 and TRBJ1-1, with TRBD1 matching 11 bases. The CDR3 contains 19 residues. The V gene end was trimmed by 0 bases and the J gene end by 5 bases; junction bases not matched to a gene: 14. Germline CDR1 is MNHNS and CDR2 is SASEGT. In DNA form, the CDR3 reads TGTGCCAGCAGTGAAGCGCTTCTATGGGACAGGGGGGGTGAGACTGAAGCTTTCTTT. It encodes CASSEALLWDRGGETEAFF.

This sequence joins TRBV11-1 and TRBJ2-7, with 11 bases aligning to TRBD2. This CDR3 has 17 residues. Germline lookup yields CDR1 SGHAT and CDR2 FQDESV (reference sequence). The trim removed 5 bases at V and 6 bases at J, leaving 15 bases unmatched. The CDR3 region is CASSTTLLAGVTGEQYF. The CDR3 DNA reads TGTGCCAGCAGCACAACCCTACTAGCGGGGGTCACGGGCGAGCAGTACTTC.

Note on this clonotype: A much larger clonotype is one base distant, so this may be a read error. The chain has TRBV19 and TRBJ2-2, with D perhaps matching TRBD1 (5 bases). The germline gives CDR1 LNHDA, CDR2 SQIVND (reference sequence). V lost 3 bases to trimming and J lost 3 bases, with 20 bases between them. This CDR3 comprises 18 residues. CDR3 DNA: TGTGCCAGTAGTATTATATCTGGCAGGGCTATCTACACCGGGGAGCTGTTTTTT. Translation gives CASSIISGRAIYTGELFF.

J is TRBJ2-7 and V is TRBV27; 10 bases map to TRBD1. The CDR3 is made up of 16 amino acids. Trimming removed 5 bases from V and 4 bases from J; junction bases left unmatched: 11. In germline, CDR1 is MNHEY, CDR2 SMNVEV (reference sequence). The CDR3 DNA follows: TGTGCCAGCAGTCCCTCCCCGGGACAGGGGCCGTACGAGCAGTACTTC. Residues: CASSPSPGQGPYEQYF.